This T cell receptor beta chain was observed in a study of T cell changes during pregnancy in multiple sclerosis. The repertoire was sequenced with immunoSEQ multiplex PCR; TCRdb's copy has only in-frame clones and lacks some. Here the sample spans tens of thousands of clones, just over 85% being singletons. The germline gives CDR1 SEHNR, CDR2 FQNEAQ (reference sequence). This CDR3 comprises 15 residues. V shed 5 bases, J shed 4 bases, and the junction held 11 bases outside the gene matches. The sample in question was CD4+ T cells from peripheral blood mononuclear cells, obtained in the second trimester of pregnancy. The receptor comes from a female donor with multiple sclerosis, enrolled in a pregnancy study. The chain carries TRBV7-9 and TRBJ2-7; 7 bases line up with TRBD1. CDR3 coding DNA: TGTGCCAGCAGCCTCACAGGGGTGGGTATGTACGAGCAGTACTTC. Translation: CASSLTGVGMYEQYF. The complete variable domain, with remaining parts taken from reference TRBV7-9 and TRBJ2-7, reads DTGVSQNPRHKITKRGQNVTFRCDPISEHNRLYWYRQTLGQGPEFLTYFQNEAQLEKSRLLSDRFSAERPKGSFSTLEIQRTEQGDSAMYLCASSLTGVGMYEQYFGPGTRLTVT.